This T cell receptor (beta chain) was observed in a study of spatial heterogeneity in lung cancer. TCRdb itself ran the 5' RACE reads through MiXCR, one entry per CDR3 protein. In the table there are more than 2,500 distinct CDR3 sequences, approximately 4.7% of which are singletons. The V end was cut by 4 bases, the J end by 7 bases, with 15 bases between. The V gene's germline CDR1 is SGHRS and CDR2 YFSETQ. The CDR3 is 14 amino acids. In its sample, this clonotype is medium-sized. A library made for alpha chains picked up this beta chain off target, so its size means little. Time point defined: sample taken at primary tumor resection. Whole RNA, which was extracted from tumor, nontumor lung tissue or frozen PBMC, was sequenced without any cell sorting.

The material sequenced was normal lung tissue next to the tumor, taken at surgery. The TCR was taken from a female donor with early-stage non-small cell lung cancer. This chain joins TRBV5-1 and TRBJ2-1, with unresolved D. CDR3 in amino acids: CASSTQAFDNEQFF. For the CDR3, the DNA is TGCGCCAGCAGCACCCAGGCATTTGATAATGAGCAGTTCTTC.